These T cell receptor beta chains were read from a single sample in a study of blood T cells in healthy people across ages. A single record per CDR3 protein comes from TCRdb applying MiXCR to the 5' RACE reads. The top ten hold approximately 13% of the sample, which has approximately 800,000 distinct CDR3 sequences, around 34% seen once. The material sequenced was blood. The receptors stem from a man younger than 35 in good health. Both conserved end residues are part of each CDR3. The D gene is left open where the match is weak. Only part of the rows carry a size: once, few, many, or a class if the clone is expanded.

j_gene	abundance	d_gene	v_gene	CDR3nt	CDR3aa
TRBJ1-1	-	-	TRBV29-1	TGCAGCGTTGGGACACTGATGAACACTGAAGCTTTCTTT	CSVGTLMNTEAFF
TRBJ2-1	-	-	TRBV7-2	TGTGCCAGCAGCTTAGATTATAGTAATGAGCAGTTCTTC	CASSLDYSNEQFF
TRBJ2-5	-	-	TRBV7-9	TGTGCCAGCAGCGTAGGGACCGAATGGGAGACCCAGTACTTC	CASSVGTEWETQYF
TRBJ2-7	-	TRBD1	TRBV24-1	TGTGCCACCAGTGGCGGTGACAGGGGGCGCGGGGAGCAGTACTTC	CATSGGDRGRGEQYF
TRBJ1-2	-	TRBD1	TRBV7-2	TGTGCCAGCAGCTTAGCACAGGGGAATGGCTACACCTTC	CASSLAQGNGYTF
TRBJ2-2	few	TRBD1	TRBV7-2	TGTGCCAGCAGCGGAAGACAGGGTAACACCGGGGAGCTGTTTTTT	CASSGRQGNTGELFF
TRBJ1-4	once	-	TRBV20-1	TGCAGTGCTAGAGACGACAGATATAATGAAAAACTGTTTTTT	CSARDDRYNEKLFF
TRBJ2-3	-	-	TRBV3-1	TGTGCCAGCAGCGGAGGGGATAGGGAGCGTACAGATACGCAGTATTTT	CASSGGDRERTDTQYF
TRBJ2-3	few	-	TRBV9	TGTGCCAGCAGCCGACGAAACAGGGTCGAGGGCACAGATACGCAGTATTTT	CASSRRNRVEGTDTQYF
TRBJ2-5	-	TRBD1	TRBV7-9	TGTGCCAGCAGCGCCCGTACCGGGACAGGGGGCAATCCAGAGACCCAGTACTTC	CASSARTGTGGNPETQYF
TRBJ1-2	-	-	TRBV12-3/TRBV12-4	TGTGCCAGCAGTGCCGGGATACGGGCTAACTATGGCTACACCTTC	CASSAGIRANYGYTF
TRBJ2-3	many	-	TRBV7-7	TGTGCTAGCAGCTTAGGGCGATCTCCAGATACGCAGTATTTT	CASSLGRSPDTQYF
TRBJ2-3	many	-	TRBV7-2	TGTGCCAGCAGCTTAAGGGGGAAAAGGGGCACAGATACGCAGTATTTT	CASSLRGKRGTDTQYF
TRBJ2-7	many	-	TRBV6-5	TGTGCCAGCAGTTACTCGGGGACATCCAACTACGAGCAGTACTTC	CASSYSGTSNYEQYF
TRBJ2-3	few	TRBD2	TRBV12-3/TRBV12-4	TGTGCCAGCAGCCTCCAGGCGGGGGGCAGCACAGATACGCAGTATTTT	CASSLQAGGSTDTQYF
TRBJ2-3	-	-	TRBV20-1	TGCAGTGCTAGACAGATACCTAGCGCAGATACGCAGTATTTT	CSARQIPSADTQYF
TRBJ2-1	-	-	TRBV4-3	TGCGCCAGCAGCCAAGCTCGTCAAGAGACCCAGTTCTTC	CASSQARQETQFF